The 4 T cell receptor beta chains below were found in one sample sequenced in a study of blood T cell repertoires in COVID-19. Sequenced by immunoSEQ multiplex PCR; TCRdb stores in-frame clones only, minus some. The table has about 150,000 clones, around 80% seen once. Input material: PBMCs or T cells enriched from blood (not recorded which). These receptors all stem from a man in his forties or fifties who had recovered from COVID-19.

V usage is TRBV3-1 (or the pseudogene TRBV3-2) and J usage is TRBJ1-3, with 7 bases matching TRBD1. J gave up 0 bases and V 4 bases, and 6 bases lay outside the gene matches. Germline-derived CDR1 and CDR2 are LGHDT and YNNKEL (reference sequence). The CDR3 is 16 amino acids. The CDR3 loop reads CASSLRDSYSGNTIYF. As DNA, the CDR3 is TGTGCCAGCAGCCTACGGGACAGCTACTCTGGAAACACCATATATTTT.

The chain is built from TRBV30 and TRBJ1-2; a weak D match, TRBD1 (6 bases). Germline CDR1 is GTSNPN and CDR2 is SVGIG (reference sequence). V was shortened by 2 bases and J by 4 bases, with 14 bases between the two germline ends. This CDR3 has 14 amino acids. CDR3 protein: CAWSISGTSYGYTF. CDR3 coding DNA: TGTGCCTGGAGTATTAGCGGGACAAGCTATGGCTACACCTTC.

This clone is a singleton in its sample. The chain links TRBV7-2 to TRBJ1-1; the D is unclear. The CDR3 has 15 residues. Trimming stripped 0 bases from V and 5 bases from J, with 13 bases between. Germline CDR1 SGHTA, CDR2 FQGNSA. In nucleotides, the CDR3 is TGTGCCAGCAGCTTAGCCGGGGAAATGAGGACTGAAGCTTTCTTT. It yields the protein CASSLAGEMRTEAFF. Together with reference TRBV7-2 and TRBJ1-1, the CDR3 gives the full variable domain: GAGVSQSPSNKVTEKGKDVELRCDPISGHTALYWYRQSLGQGLEFLIYFQGNSAPDKSGLPSDRFSAERTGGSVSTLTIQRTQQEDSAVYLCASSLAGEMRTEAFFGQGTRLTVV.

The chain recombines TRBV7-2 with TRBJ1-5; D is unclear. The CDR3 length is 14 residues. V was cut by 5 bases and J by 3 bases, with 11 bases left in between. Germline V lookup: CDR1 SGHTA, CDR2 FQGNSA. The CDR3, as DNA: TGTGCCAGCAGCAACCCACACAACAATCAGCCCCAGCATTTT. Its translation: CASSNPHNNQPQHF.